In its sample, the clone carrying this T cell receptor (beta chain) was seen once. Its antigen is not identified. At one of its ends the junction is not consistent with the germline gene, which may arise from a read error. The data are from a study of cytomegalovirus exposure and HLA in healthy donors. Study overall: Approximately 85 million unique TCRs from HLA-typed donors were held in an early release of data. General study results and limits: Apart from CMV serostatus, no immune exposure information was available.

The PCR had 60 Vbeta and 13 Jbeta primers. Profiled with immunoSEQ multiplex PCR; TCRdb holds only in-frame clones, not every one. Among approximately 180,000 clones listed, around nine tenths were seen once. The sequenced sample was PBMCs. The receptor was derived from a woman aged 18 to 35 in good health and CMV-seronegative.

CDR3 amino acids: CASSIDRISPLHF. The CDR3 region has the DNA TGTGCTAGCAGCATCGACAGGATATCACCCCTCCACTTT. The V and J genes are TRBV7-7 and TRBJ1-6, with D possibly matching TRBD1 (6 bases). This CDR3 has 13 residues. Germline values: CDR1 SSHAT, CDR2 FNYEAQ (reference sequence).